What follows describes a single TCR beta chain. The antigen remains unidentified. V lost 6 bases, J lost 1 base, and 12 bases lay in between. This CDR3 region has 14 residues. The germline V gene encodes CDR1 ENHRY and CDR2 SYGVKD. This entry belongs to a study of shared clonotypes between healthy human individuals. Whole-study context: For every donor, three CD4 naive, three CD4 memory, two CD8 naive and one CD8 memory plates were used.

Generated by immunoSEQ multiplex PCR, the TCRdb table keeps only in-frame clones and is missing some. Among millions of clones listed, more than 80% were seen once. Overall study results and limits: Few donors restricted represented genetic and exposure-history diversity. Researchers found naive subsets generally carried larger estimated richness than memory subsets.

The clonotype was recovered from a man younger than 35 in good health. Some clones in this sample may be carry-over from other donors' samples. Sequenced material: naive CD4+ T cells from PBMCs. Documented subset: CD45RA+ positively selected. The rearrangement uses TRBV10-3 and TRBJ1-1; D not resolved. The CDR3 nucleotides are TGTGCCATCAGCCGAGGACTGTCGAACACTGAAGCTTTCTTT. Amino acids: CAISRGLSNTEAFF.